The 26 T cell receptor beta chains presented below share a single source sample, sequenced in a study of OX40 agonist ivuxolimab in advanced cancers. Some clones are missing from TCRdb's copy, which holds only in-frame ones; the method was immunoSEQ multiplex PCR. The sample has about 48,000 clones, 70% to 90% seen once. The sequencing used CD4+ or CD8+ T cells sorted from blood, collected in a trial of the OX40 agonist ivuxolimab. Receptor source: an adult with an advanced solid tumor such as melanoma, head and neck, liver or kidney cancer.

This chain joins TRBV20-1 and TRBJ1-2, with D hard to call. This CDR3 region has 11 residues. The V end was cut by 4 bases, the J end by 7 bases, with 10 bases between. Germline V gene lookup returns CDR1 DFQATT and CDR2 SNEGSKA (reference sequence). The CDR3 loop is CSAIGRAGYTF. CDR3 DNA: TGCAGTGCTATAGGTAGGGCTGGCTACACCTTC.

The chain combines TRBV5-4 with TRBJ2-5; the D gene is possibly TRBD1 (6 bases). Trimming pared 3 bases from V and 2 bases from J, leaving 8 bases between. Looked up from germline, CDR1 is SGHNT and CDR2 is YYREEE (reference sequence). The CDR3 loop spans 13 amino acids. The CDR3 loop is CASSSGEQETQYF. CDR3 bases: TGTGCCAGCAGCTCAGGGGAACAAGAGACCCAGTACTTC.

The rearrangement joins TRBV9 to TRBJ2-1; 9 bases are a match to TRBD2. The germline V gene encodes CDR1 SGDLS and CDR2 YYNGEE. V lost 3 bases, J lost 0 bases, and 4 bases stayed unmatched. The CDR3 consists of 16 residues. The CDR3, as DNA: TGTGCCAGCAGCGCACTAGCGGGTAGCTCCTACAATGAGCAGTTCTTC. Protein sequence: CASSALAGSSYNEQFF.

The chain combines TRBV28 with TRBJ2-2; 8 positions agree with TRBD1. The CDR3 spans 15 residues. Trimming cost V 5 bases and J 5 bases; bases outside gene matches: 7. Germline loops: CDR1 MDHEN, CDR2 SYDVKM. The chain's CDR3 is CASSPDRGRTGELFF. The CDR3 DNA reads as TGTGCCAGCAGTCCCGACAGGGGTCGTACCGGGGAGCTGTTTTTT.

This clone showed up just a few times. CDR3 bases: TGTGCCTGGAGTCTCTCTTCTCGTGGGCAGTACTTC. This codes for CAWSLSSRGQYF. The rearrangement uses TRBV30 and TRBJ2-7; D call uncertain. CDR1 and CDR2 from the germline V gene are GTSNPN and SVGIG (reference sequence). The CDR3 length is 12 residues. V was shortened by 2 bases and J by 9 bases, with 14 bases between the two germline ends.

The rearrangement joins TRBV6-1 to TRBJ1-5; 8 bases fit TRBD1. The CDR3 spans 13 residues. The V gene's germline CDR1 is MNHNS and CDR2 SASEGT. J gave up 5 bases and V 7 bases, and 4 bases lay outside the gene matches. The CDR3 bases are TGTGCCAGCATTATGACAGGGGATCAGCCCCAGCATTTT. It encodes CASIMTGDQPQHF.

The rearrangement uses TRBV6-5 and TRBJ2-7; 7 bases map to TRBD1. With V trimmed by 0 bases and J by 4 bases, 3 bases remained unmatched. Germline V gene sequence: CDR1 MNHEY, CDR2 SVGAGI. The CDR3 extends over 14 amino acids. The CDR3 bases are TGTGCCAGCAGTTACTCGAGACAGGGTTACGAGCAGTACTTC. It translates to CASSYSRQGYEQYF.

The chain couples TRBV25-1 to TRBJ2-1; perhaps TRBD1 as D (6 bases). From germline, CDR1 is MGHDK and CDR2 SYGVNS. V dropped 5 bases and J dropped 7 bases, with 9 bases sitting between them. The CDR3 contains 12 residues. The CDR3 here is CASSQDRNEQFF. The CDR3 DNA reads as TGTGCCAGCAGTCAGGACAGAAATGAGCAGTTCTTC.

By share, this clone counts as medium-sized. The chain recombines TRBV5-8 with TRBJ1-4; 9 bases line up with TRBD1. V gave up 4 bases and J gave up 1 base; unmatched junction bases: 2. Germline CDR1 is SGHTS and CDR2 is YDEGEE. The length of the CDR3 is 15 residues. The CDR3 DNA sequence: TGTGCCAGCAGCGGGGGACAGGGAACTAATGAAAAACTGTTTTTT. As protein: CASSGGQGTNEKLFF.

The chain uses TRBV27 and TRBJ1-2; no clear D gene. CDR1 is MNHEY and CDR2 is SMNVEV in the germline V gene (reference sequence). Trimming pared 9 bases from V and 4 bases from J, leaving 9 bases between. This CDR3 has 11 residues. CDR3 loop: CASGRTYGYTF. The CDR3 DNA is TGTGCCAGTGGGAGAACCTATGGCTACACCTTC.

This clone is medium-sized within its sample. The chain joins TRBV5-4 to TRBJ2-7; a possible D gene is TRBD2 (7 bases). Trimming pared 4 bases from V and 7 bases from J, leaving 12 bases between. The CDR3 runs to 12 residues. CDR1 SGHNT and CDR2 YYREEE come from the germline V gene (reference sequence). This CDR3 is CASSQGGAEQYF. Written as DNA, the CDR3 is TGTGCCAGCAGCCAAGGGGGGGCAGAGCAGTACTTC.

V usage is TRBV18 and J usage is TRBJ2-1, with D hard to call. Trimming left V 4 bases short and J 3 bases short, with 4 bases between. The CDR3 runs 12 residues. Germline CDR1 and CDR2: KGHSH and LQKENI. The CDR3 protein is CASSLNYNEQFF. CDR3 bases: TGTGCCAGCTCACTGAACTACAATGAGCAGTTCTTC.

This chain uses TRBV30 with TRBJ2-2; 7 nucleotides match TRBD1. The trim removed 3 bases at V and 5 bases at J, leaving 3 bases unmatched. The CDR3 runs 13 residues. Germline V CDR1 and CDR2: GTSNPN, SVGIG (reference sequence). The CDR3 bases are TGTGCCTGGAGCCGGACAGGTACCGGGGAGCTGTTTTTT. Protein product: CAWSRTGTGELFF.

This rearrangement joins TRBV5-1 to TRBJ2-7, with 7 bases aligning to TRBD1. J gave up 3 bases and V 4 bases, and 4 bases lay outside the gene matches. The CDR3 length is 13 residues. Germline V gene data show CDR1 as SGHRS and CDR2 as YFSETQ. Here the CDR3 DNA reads TGCGCCAGCAGCCAAGGACAGGTCTACGAGCAGTACTTC. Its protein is CASSQGQVYEQYF.

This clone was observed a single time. The CDR3 nucleotides read TGCGCCAGCAGCCAAGATATCATCGGGGGCAATCAGCCCCAGCATTTT. Translation gives CASSQDIIGGNQPQHF. This rearrangement joins TRBV4-1 to TRBJ1-5, with D unresolved. CDR3 length: 16 residues. Germline V gene data show CDR1 as MGHRA and CDR2 as YSYEKL. Trimming left V 0 bases short and J 2 bases short, with 11 bases between.

The CDR3: CASSSQGTDTQYF. The CDR3 DNA reads as TGCGCCAGCAGCTCTCAGGGAACGGATACGCAGTATTTT. The V and J genes are TRBV5-1 and TRBJ2-3, with a tentative D call TRBD1 (5 bases). Germline V gene data show CDR1 as SGHRS and CDR2 as YFSETQ. Trimming took off 3 bases at V and 6 bases at J, with 11 bases between the two ends. The CDR3 covers 13 residues.

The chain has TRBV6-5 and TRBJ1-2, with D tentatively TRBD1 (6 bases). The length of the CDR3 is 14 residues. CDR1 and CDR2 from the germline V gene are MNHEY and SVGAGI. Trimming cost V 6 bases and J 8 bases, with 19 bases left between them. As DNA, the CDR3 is TGTGCCAGCAGATCCCGCCCCCCAGGGGACGGCTACACCTTC. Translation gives CASRSRPPGDGYTF.

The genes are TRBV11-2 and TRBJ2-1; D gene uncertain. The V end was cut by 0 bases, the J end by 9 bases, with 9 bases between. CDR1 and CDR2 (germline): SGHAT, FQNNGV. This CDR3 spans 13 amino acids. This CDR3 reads CASSLDHRGEQFF. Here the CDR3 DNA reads TGTGCCAGCAGCTTAGATCATAGAGGTGAGCAGTTCTTC.

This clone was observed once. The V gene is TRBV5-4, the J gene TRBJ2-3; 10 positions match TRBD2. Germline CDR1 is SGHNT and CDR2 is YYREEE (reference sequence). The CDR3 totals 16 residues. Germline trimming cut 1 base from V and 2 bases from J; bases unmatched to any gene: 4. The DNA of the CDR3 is TGTGCCAGCAGCTTGTTACTAGCGGGGTACACAGATACGCAGTATTTT. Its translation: CASSLLLAGYTDTQYF.

The CDR3 sequence is CASSSLAGGPGETQYF. CDR3 sequence (DNA): TGTGCCAGCAGCTCCTTAGCGGGAGGGCCCGGTGAGACCCAGTACTTC. The chain carries TRBV5-6 and TRBJ2-5; 11 bases are a match to TRBD2. Trimming removed 3 bases from V and 5 bases from J; junction bases left unmatched: 9. Germline V gene sequence: CDR1 SGHDT, CDR2 YYEEEE. This CDR3 contains 16 residues.

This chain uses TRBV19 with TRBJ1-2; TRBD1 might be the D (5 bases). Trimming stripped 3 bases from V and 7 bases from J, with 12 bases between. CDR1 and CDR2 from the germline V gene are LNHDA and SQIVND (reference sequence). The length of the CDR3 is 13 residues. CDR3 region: CASSMAGLFGYTF. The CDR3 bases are TGTGCCAGTAGTATGGCAGGGCTTTTTGGCTACACCTTC.

CDR3 nucleotides: TGTGCCAGCATCCATCTAGGGGACGGAGCGGGAGATGCAGATACGCAGTATTTT. It specifies CASIHLGDGAGDADTQYF. The rearrangement joins TRBV5-8 to TRBJ2-3; 8 bases map to TRBD2. The germline V gene encodes CDR1 SGHTS and CDR2 YDEGEE. V trimming: 6 bases; J trimming: 4 bases; junction bases outside the gene matches: 19. CDR3 size: 18 residues.

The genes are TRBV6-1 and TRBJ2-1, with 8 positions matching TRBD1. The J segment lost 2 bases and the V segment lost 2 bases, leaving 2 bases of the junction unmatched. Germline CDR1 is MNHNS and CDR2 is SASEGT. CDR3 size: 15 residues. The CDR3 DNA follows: TGTGCCAGCAGTGAAACACAGGGGGCCTACAATGAGCAGTTCTTC. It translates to CASSETQGAYNEQFF.

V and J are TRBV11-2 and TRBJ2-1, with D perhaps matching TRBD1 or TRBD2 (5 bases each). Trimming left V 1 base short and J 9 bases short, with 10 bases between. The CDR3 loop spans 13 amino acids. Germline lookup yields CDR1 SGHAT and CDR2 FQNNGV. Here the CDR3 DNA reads TGTGCCAGCAGCTTAGTCAGGGCGGGTGAGCAGTTCTTC. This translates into CASSLVRAGEQFF.

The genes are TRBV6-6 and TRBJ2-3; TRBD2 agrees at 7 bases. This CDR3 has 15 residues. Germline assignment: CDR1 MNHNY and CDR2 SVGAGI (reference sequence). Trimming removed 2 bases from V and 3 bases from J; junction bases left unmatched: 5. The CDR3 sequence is CASSYGEGGTDTQYF. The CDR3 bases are TGTGCCAGCAGTTACGGGGAGGGAGGAACAGATACGCAGTATTTT.

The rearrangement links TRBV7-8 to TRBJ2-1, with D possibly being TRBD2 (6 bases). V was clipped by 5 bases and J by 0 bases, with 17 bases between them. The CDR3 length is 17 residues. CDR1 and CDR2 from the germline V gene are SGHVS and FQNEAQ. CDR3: CASSPRFPSVSYNEQFF. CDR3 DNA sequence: TGTGCCAGCAGCCCTCGCTTTCCTAGCGTCTCCTACAATGAGCAGTTCTTC.